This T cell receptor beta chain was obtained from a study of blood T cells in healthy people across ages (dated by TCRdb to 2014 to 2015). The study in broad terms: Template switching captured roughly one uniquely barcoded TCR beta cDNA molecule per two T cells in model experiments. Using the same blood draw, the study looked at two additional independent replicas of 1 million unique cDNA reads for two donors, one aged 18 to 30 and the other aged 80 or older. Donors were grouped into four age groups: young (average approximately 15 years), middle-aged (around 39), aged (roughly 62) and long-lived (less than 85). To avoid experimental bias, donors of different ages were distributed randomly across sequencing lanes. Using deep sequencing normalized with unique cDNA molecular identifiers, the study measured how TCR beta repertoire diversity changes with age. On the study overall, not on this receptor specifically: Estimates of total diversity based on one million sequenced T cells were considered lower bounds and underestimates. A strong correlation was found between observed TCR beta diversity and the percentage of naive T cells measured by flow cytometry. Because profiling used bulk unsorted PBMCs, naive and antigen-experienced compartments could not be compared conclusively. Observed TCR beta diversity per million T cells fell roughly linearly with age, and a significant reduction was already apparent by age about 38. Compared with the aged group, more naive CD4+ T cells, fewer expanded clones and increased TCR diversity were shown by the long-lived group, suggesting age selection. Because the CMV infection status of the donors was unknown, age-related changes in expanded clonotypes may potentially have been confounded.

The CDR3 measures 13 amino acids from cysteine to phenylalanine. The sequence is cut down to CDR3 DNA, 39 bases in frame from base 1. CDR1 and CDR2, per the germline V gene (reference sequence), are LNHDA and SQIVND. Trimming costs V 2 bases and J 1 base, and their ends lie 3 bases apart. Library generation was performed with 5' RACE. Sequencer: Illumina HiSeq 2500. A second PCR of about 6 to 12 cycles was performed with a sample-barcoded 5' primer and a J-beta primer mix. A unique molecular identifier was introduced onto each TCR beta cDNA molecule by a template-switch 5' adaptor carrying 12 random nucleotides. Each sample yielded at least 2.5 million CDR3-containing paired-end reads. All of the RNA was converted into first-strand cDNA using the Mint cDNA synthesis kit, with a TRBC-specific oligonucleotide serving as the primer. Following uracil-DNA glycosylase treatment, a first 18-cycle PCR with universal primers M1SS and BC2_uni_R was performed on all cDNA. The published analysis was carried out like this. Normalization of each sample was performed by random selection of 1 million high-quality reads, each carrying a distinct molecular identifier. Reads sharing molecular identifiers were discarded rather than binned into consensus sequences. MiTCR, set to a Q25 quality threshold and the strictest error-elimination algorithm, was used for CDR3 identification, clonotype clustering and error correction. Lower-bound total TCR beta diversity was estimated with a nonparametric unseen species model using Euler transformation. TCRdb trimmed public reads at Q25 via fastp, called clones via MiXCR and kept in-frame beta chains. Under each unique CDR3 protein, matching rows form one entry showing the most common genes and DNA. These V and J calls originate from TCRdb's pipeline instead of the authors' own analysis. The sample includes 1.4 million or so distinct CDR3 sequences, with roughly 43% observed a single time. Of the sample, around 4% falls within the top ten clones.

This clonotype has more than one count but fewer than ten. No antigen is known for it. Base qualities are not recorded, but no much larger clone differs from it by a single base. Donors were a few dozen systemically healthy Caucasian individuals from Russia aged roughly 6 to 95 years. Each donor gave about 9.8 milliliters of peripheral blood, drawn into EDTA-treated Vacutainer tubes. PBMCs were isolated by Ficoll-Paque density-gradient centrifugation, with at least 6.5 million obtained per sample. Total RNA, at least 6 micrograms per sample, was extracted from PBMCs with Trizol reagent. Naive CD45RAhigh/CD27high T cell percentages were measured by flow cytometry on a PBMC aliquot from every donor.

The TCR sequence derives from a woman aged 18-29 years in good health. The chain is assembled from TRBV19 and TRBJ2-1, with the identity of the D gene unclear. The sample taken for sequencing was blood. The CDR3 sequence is CASSIWSYNEQFF. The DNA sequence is TGTGCCAGTAGTATATGGTCCTACAATGAGCAGTTCTTC. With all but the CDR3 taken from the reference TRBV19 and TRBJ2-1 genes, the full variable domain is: DGGITQSPKYLFRKEGQNVTLSCEQNLNHDAMYWYRQDPGQGLRLIYYSQIVNDFQKGDIAEGYSVSREKKESFPLTVTSAQKNPTAFYLCASSIWSYNEQFFGPGTRLTVL.